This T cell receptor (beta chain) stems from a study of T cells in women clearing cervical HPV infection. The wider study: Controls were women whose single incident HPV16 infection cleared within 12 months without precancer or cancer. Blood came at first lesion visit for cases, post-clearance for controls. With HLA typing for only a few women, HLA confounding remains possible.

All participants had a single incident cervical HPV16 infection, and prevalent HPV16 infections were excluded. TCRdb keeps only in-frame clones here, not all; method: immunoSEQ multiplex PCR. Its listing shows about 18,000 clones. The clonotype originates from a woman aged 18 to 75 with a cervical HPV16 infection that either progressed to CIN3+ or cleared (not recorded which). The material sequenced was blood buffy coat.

The DNA read from the CDR3 is TGTGCCAGCAGCCGCCAGGGCAGAAGCCCTGGC. It translates to CASSRQGRSPG. The CDR3 in full is CASSRQGRSPGYTF. The genes are TRBV7-9 and TRBJ1-2, with D perhaps matching TRBD1 (5 bases). Read data end 3 residues before the CDR3 end; the end is taken from the germline J gene. Trimming removed 5 bases from V and 7 bases from J, with 17 bases in between. Germline CDR1 SEHNR, CDR2 FQNEAQ (reference sequence). CDR3 size: 14 residues.